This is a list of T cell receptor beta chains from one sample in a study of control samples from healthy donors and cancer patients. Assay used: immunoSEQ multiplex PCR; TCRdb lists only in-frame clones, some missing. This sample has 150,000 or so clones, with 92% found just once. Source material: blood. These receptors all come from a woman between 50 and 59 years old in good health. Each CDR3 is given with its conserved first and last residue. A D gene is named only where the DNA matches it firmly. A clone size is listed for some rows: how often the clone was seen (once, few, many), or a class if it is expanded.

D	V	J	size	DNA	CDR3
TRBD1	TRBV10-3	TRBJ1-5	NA	TGTGCCATCAGTGAGTCTAACGACAGGGGGAAACAGCCCCAGCATTTT	CAISESNDRGKQPQHF
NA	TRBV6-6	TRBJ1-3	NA	TGTGCCAGCAGTGACGCTACGGAAAACACCATATATTTT	CASSDATENTIYF
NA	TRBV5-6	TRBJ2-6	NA	TGTGCCAGCAGCTTGCAGGTCTCTGGGGCCAACGTCCTGACTTTC	CASSLQVSGANVLTF
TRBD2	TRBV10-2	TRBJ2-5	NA	TGCGCCACCCAAGGGCAGCGGGGAGAGACCCAGTACTTC	CATQGQRGETQYF
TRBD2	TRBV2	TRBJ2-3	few	TGTGCCAGCAGTGAAGGGGGAGGGGGCACAGATACGCAGTATTTT	CASSEGGGGTDTQYF
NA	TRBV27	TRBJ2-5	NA	TGTGCCAGCATGGGGGTTCAAGAGACCCAGTACTTC	CASMGVQETQYF
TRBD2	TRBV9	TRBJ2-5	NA	TGTGCCAGCAGCGTAGCTGCGGGGGGTCAAGAGACCCAGTACTTC	CASSVAAGGQETQYF
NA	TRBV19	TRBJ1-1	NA	TGTGCCAGTAGTATCATCTACTTCGGGGACTCTGCGGTGGAGACTGAAGCTTTCTTT	CASSIIYFGDSAVETEAFF
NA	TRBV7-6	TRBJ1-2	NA	TGTGCCAGCAGCTTAGGGGTAGGGGAGCACTATGGCTACACCTTC	CASSLGVGEHYGYTF
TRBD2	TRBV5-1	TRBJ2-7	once	TGCGCCAGCAGCTATTTAGCGGGGGAGACCTACGAGCAGTACTTC	CASSYLAGETYEQYF
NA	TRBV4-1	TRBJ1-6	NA	TGCGCCAGCAGCCAAGGGTGGGAATCACCCCTCCACTTT	CASSQGWESPLHF
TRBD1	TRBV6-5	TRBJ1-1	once	TGTGCCAGCCTCAGGGGGCGGAACACTGAAGCTTTCTTT	CASLRGRNTEAFF
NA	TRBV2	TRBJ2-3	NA	TGTGCCAGCAGGGTAGTGGATACGCAGTATTTT	CASRVVDTQYF
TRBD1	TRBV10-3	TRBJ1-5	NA	TGTGCCATCAGTAGACAGGGCGACAATCAGCCCCAGCATTTT	CAISRQGDNQPQHF
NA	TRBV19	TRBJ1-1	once	TGTGCCAGTAGTGTTGGGGCGCACACTGAAGCTTTCTTT	CASSVGAHTEAFF
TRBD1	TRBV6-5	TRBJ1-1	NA	TGTGCCAGCAGGGACCCGGGACAGTGGACTGAAGCTTTCTTT	CASRDPGQWTEAFF
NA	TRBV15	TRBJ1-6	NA	TGTGCCACCAGCAGAGGGGGAGGGGGTTCACCCCTCCACTTT	CATSRGGGGSPLHF
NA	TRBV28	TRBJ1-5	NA	TGTGCCACGGAAGGGGGGGGGCCTCAGCCCCAGCATTTT	CATEGGGPQPQHF
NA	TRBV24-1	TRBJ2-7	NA	TGTGCGCCCGCAGGGAAGCCCTACGAGCAGTACTTC	CAPAGKPYEQYF
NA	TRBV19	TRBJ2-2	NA	TGTGCCAGTAGTATAGCAGCAAACACCGGGGAGCTGTTTTTT	CASSIAANTGELFF
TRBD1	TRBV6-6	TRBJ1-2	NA	TGTGCCAGCAGTGATTCGGGACAGGGGATAGGCTACACCTTC	CASSDSGQGIGYTF
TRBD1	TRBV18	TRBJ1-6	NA	TGTGCCAGCTCACTCGGACAGGGAGGGAATTCACCCCTCCACTTT	CASSLGQGGNSPLHF
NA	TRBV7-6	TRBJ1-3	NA	TGTGCCAGCAGCTCCAGGAGCTCTGGAAACACCATATATTTT	CASSSRSSGNTIYF
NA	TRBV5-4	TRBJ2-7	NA	TGTGCCAGCAGCTTGAGAGGGGCCTACGAGCAGTACTTC	CASSLRGAYEQYF
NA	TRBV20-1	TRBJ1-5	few	TGCAGTGCTAGTTACACAAGCAATCAGCCCCAGCATTTT	CSASYTSNQPQHF
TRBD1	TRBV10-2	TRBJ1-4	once	TGCGCCAGCCGTCGGGGACAGTCTACTAATGAAAAACTGTTTTTT	CASRRGQSTNEKLFF
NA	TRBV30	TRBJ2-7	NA	TGTGCCTGGAGGTTGGCAGGAGGAACCTACGAGCAGTACTTC	CAWRLAGGTYEQYF
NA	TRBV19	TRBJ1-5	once	TGTGCCAGTTATTTGTTGCAGCCCCAGCATTTT	CASYLLQPQHF
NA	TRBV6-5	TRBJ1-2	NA	TGTGCCAGCAGGGATATGGGAAACTATGGCTACACCTTC	CASRDMGNYGYTF
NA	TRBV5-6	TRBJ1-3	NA	TGTGCCAGCAGCCTGAGGCGGGGCCACAACACCATATATTTT	CASSLRRGHNTIYF
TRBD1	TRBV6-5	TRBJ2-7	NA	TGTGCCACCTACAGGGGGCGCGAGCAGTACTTC	CATYRGREQYF
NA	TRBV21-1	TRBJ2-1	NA	TGTGCCAGCAGCAAAGCCACTAGCGGGCGAAGCTCCTACAATGAGCAGTTCTTC	CASSKATSGRSSYNEQFF
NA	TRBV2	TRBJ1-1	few	TGTGCCAGCACCCCAAGTGGCACTGAAGCTTTCTTT	CASTPSGTEAFF
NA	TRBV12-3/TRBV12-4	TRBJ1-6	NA	TGTGCCAGCAAGGCAGCCTATAATTCACCCCTCCACTTT	CASKAAYNSPLHF
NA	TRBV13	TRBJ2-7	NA	TGTGCCAGCAGCTTGGGCCGAGTTTTCGACGAGCAGTACTTC	CASSLGRVFDEQYF
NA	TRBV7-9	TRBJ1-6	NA	TGTGCCAGCAGCTTTGGGTTTCGGGATTCACCCCTCCACTTT	CASSFGFRDSPLHF
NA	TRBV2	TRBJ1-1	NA	TGTGCCAACAGAGGGAACACTGAAGCTTTCTTT	CANRGNTEAFF
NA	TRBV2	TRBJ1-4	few	TGTGCCAGCAGTGAAGAGACAGCCCGGCTGTTTTTT	CASSEETARLFF
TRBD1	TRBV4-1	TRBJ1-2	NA	TGCGCCAGCAGCCAAGACCAGGGGGCCGGCGACTATGGCTACACCTTC	CASSQDQGAGDYGYTF
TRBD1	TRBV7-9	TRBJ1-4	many	TGTGCCAGCAGTGACCCGGGACAGAAAGACGAAAAACTGTTTTTT	CASSDPGQKDEKLFF
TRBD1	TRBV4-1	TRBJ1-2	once	TGCGCCAGCAGCCAAGAGACAGGGCCCTATGGCTACACCTTC	CASSQETGPYGYTF
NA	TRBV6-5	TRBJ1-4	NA	TGTGCCGGAAGAGTTGCAACTAATGAAAAACTGTTTTTT	CAGRVATNEKLFF
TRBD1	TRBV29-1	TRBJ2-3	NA	TGCAGCGTTCGACAGGGTAGGACAGATACGCAGTATTTT	CSVRQGRTDTQYF
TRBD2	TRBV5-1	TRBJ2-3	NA	TGCGCCAGCAGCCCGGGGGGGACTAGCTCTGATACGCAGTATTTT	CASSPGGTSSDTQYF
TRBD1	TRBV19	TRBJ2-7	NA	TGTGCCAGTAGTCTTGGGACAGGGACACCCTACGAGCAGTACTTC	CASSLGTGTPYEQYF
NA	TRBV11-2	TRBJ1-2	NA	TGTGCCAGCAGCTCCCAGGGCCGAGGATCCTATGGCTACGCCTTC	CASSSQGRGSYGYAF
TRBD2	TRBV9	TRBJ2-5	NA	TGTGCCAGCAGCACCGGACTAGCGGGAGTGGCCCAGTACTTC	CASSTGLAGVAQYF
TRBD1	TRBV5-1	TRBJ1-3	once	TGCGCCAGCAGCAACGGACAGGGAGCTAGCTCTGGAAACACCATATATTTT	CASSNGQGASSGNTIYF
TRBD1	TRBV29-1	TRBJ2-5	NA	TGCAGCGTTGTTTATGGGCAGGGGGTGCCAGAGACCCAGTACTTC	CSVVYGQGVPETQYF
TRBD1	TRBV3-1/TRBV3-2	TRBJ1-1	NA	TGTGCCAGCAGCCAGCCGACAGGGCCCCGGGAAGCTTTCTTT	CASSQPTGPREAFF
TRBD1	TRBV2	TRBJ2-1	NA	TGTGCCAGCTACAGGGGCAATGAGCAGTTCTTC	CASYRGNEQFF